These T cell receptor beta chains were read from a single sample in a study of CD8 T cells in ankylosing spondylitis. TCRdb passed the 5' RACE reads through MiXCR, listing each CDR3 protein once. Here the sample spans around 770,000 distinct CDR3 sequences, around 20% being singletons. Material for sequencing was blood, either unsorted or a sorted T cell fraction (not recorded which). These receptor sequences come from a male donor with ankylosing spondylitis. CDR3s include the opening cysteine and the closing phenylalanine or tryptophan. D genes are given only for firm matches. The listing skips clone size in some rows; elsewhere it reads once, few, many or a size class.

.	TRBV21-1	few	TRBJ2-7	CASSKAYRHYEQYF	TGTGCCAGCAGCAAAGCCTACCGGCACTACGAGCAGTACTTC
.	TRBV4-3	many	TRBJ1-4	CASSQGEEMEKLFF	TGCGCCAGCAGCCAGGGGGAGGAGATGGAAAAACTGTTTTTT
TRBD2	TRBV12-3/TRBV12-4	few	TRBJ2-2	CASSPLGAGVNTGELFF	TGTGCCAGCAGTCCCCTAGGGGCGGGAGTCAACACCGGGGAGCTGTTTTTT
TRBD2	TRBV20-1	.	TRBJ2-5	CSATGLAGVRETQYF	TGCAGTGCTACAGGACTAGCGGGAGTGAGAGAGACCCAGTACTTC
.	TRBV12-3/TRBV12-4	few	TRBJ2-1	CASSENGDEQFF	TGTGCCAGCAGTGAGAATGGCGATGAGCAGTTCTTC
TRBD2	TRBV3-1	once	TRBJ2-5	CATCPGLGDQETQYF	TGTGCCACCTGCCCGGGACTAGGGGACCAAGAGACCCAGTACTTC
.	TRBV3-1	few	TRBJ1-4	CASSHLKKTDRNEKLFF	TGTGCCAGCAGCCACCTAAAGAAGACCGACCGTAATGAAAAACTGTTTTTT
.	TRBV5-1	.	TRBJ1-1	CASSMRAGDTEAFF	TGCGCCAGCAGCATGAGGGCGGGGGACACTGAAGCTTTCTTT
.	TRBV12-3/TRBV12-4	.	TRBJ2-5	CASSLADLPSRETQYF	TGTGCCAGCAGTTTGGCGGACCTACCCTCCCGGGAGACCCAGTACTTC
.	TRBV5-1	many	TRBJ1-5	CASSLDGGQQPQHF	TGCGCCAGCAGCTTGGACGGCGGACAACAGCCCCAGCATTTT
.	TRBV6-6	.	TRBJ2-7	CASSDRTTYEQYF	TGTGCCAGCAGTGACCGGACAACCTACGAGCAGTACTTC
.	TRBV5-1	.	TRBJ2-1	CASSATRGSGYNEQFF	TGCGCCAGCAGCGCGACTCGGGGATCTGGCTACAATGAGCAGTTCTTC
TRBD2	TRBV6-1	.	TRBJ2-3	CASNLLAGGPGYTDTQYF	TGTGCCAGCAATCTCCTAGCGGGGGGGCCGGGGTATACAGATACGCAGTATTTT
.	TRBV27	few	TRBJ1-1	CASSSPYRNTEAFF	TGTGCCAGCAGTTCCCCCTACAGGAACACTGAAGCTTTCTTT
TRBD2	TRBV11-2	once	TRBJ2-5	CASSTQLLAGGPKQETQYF	TGTGCCAGCTCCACCCAGTTACTAGCGGGAGGTCCAAAACAAGAGACCCAGTACTTC
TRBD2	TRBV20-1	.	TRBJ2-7	CSGASGANFYEQYF	TGCAGTGGGGCTAGCGGAGCAAATTTTTACGAGCAGTACTTC
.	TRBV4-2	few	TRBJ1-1	CASSQDLWIEAFF	TGTGCCAGCAGCCAAGACCTTTGGATCGAAGCTTTCTTT
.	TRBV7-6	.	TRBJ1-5	CASSPTNNQPQHF	TGTGCCAGCAGTCCGACAAACAATCAGCCCCAGCATTTT
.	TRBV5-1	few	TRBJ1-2	CASSFDRWSNYGYTF	TGCGCCAGCAGCTTTGACAGGTGGTCTAACTATGGCTACACCTTC
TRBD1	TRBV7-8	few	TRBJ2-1	CASSFRQGSSYNEQFF	TGTGCCAGCAGCTTCCGACAGGGGAGCTCCTACAATGAGCAGTTCTTC
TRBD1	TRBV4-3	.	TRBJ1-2	CASSQATGNYGYTF	TGCGCCAGCAGCCAAGCGACAGGGAACTATGGCTACACCTTC
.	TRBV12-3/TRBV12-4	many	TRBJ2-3	CASSWASRSTQYF	TGTGCCAGCAGTTGGGCTAGCCGGAGTACGCAGTATTTT
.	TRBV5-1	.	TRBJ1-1	CASSLGGSGTQNTEAFF	TGCGCCAGCTCCCTCGGGGGCTCCGGGACCCAGAACACTGAAGCTTTCTTT
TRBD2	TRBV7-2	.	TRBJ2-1	CASSLSSGNYNEQFF	TGTGCCAGCAGCTTATCTAGCGGGAACTACAATGAGCAGTTCTTC
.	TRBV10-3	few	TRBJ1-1	CAISDRGEIGDEAFF	TGTGCCATCAGTGATCGGGGGGAAATAGGGGATGAAGCTTTCTTT
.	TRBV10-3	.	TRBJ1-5	CAIRTRSNQPQHF	TGTGCCATCAGGACAAGAAGCAATCAGCCCCAGCATTTT
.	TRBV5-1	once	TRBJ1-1	CASSPTGINANEAFF	TGCGCCAGCAGCCCGACCGGGATTAACGCTAATGAAGCTTTCTTT
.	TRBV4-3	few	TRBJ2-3	CASSQVGGDTDTQYF	TGCGCCAGCAGCCAAGTCGGGGGAGACACAGATACGCAGTATTTT
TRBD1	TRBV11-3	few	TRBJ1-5	CASSCPTGLGNQPQHF	TGTGCCAGCAGCTGCCCGACAGGGTTAGGCAATCAGCCCCAGCATTTT
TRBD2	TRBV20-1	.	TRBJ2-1	CSARDRGLVAGYNEQFF	TGCAGTGCTAGAGATCGGGGACTCGTAGCGGGATACAATGAGCAGTTCTTC
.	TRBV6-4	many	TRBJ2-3	CASSDGSTDTQYF	TGTGCCAGCAGTGACGGGAGCACAGATACGCAGTATTTT
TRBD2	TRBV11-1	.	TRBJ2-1	CASSSTFTSGESSYNEQFF	TGTGCCAGCAGCTCCACCTTCACTAGCGGAGAAAGCTCCTACAATGAGCAGTTCTTC
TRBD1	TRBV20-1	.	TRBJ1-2	CSAKQGDGYGYTF	TGCAGTGCCAAACAGGGGGATGGCTATGGCTACACCTTC
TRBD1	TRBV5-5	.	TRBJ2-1	CASSQYSGQGNNEQFF	TGTGCCAGCAGCCAATACAGCGGACAGGGTAACAATGAGCAGTTCTTC
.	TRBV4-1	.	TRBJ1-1	CASSQGEIELGEAFF	TGCGCCAGCAGCCAAGGGGAGATAGAACTAGGAGAAGCTTTCTTT
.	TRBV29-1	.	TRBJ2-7	CSVELYDEQYF	TGCAGCGTTGAGCTGTATGACGAGCAGTACTTC
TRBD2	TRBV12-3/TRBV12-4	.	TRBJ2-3	CASSPPGSGITDTQYF	TGTGCCAGCAGCCCCCCGGGTAGCGGGATTACAGATACGCAGTATTTT
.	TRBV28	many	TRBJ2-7	CASRGTPSYEQYF	TGTGCCAGTCGGGGCACCCCATCCTACGAGCAGTACTTC
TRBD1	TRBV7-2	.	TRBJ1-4	CASSLGRGLEKLFF	TGTGCCAGCAGCTTGGGCAGGGGGCTTGAAAAACTGTTTTTT
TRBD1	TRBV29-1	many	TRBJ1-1	CSVHRTGDPEAFF	TGCAGCGTTCATCGGACAGGGGATCCTGAAGCTTTCTTT
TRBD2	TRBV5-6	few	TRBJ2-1	CASSLKLREVYNEQFF	TGTGCCAGCAGCTTGAAATTACGGGAGGTCTACAATGAGCAGTTCTTC
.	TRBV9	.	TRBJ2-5	CASRNWAGWETQYF	TGTGCCAGCAGGAACTGGGCAGGGTGGGAGACCCAGTACTTC
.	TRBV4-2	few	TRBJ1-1	CASSQGTGENTEAFF	TGTGCCAGCAGCCAAGGGACGGGGGAGAACACTGAAGCTTTCTTT
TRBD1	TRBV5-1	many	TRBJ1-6	CASSLDDRDSPLHF	TGCGCCAGCAGCTTGGATGACAGGGATTCACCCCTCCACTTT
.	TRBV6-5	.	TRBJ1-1	CASSFLGLMNTEAFF	TGTGCCAGCAGTTTTCTAGGCCTCATGAACACTGAAGCTTTCTTT
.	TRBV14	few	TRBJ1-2	CASSPGTSLYGYTF	TGTGCCAGCAGCCCGGGGACAAGCCTCTATGGCTACACCTTC
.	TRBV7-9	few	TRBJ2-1	CATPSGGDRNEQFF	TGTGCCACCCCCTCAGGGGGGGACAGAAATGAGCAGTTCTTC
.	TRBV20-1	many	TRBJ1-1	CSARREGMNTEAFF	TGCAGTGCTAGACGAGAGGGGATGAACACTGAAGCTTTCTTT
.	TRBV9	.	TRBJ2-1	CASSPWTNEQFF	TGTGCCAGCAGTCCCTGGACCAATGAGCAGTTCTTC
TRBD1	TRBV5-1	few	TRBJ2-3	CASSPQTGDTQYF	TGCGCCAGCAGCCCCCAGACAGGGGATACGCAGTATTTT
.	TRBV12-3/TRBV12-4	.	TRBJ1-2	CATSVGTYGYTF	TGTGCCACCTCCGTCGGCACCTATGGCTACACCTTC
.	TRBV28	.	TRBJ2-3	CASSPGMNTQYF	TGTGCCAGCAGTCCAGGGATGAATACGCAGTATTTT
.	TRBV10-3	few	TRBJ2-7	CAISLDATYEQYF	TGTGCCATCAGCCTGGACGCAACCTACGAGCAGTACTTC
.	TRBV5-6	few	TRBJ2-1	CASSLGWGVVNEQFF	TGTGCCAGCAGCTTAGGATGGGGGGTAGTCAATGAGCAGTTCTTC
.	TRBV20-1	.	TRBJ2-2	CSAPRGGNTGELFF	TGCAGTGCTCCCCGCGGAGGGAACACCGGGGAGCTGTTTTTT
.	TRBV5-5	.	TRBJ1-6	CASSLGTPYNSPLHF	TGTGCCAGCAGCCTCGGGACACCTTATAATTCACCCCTCCACTTT
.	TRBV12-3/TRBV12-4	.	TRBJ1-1	CASSFEGGTEAFF	TGTGCCAGCAGTTTTGAGGGGGGCACTGAAGCTTTCTTT